One and the same sample provided the 30 T cell receptor beta chains below, sequenced in a study of cytomegalovirus exposure and HLA in healthy donors. Primers: 60 Vbeta forward and 13 Jbeta reverse. This table comes from immunoSEQ multiplex PCR, and its TCRdb copy is limited to in-frame clones, with some not included. This sample has roughly 70,000 clones, with 60% to 85% found just once. The sequenced sample consisted of PBMCs. These receptors came from a man between 65 and 85 years old in good health and CMV-seronegative.

This chain uses TRBV18 with TRBJ2-1; 8 positions agree with TRBD2. V dropped 3 bases and J dropped 6; count of bases not matched to a gene: 10. Germline V CDR1 and CDR2: KGHSH, LQKENI. CDR3 size: 16 residues. The CDR3 protein is CASSPGMAGTSNEQFF. CDR3 DNA sequence: TGTGCCAGCTCACCGGGTATGGCCGGGACTAGCAATGAGCAGTTCTTC.

The chain is built from TRBV10-2 and TRBJ1-1; possibly TRBD1 for D (6 bases). V lost 3 bases and J lost 2, with 13 bases in between. This CDR3 spans 15 amino acids. Germline V gene sequence: CDR1 WSHSY, CDR2 SAAADI. As DNA, the CDR3 is TGCGCCAGCAGTGACCTGACAGGAGGAAACACTGAAGCTTTCTTT. Protein product: CASSDLTGGNTEAFF.

Here the CDR3 reads CASSLVMVGDGKDEQYF. For the CDR3, the DNA is TGTGCCAGCAGCTTGGTCATGGTCGGAGATGGTAAGGACGAGCAGTACTTC. The J gene is TRBJ2-7, the V gene TRBV5-8, with D unclear. V was pared by 0 bases and J by 5 bases, with 21 bases between. This CDR3 contains 17 residues. The germline V gene has CDR1 SGHTS and CDR2 YDEGEE.

The V gene is TRBV29-1, the J gene TRBJ2-3; 10 bases agree with TRBD1. The CDR3 sequence is 14 residues long. Germline CDR1 reads SQVTM; CDR2 reads ANQGSEA. V shed 4 bases, J shed 3 bases, and the junction held 4 bases outside the gene matches. CDR3 loop: CSVARDRGTDTQYF. The CDR3 DNA is TGCAGCGTTGCCCGGGACAGGGGAACAGATACGCAGTATTTT.

The rearrangement links TRBV7-9 to TRBJ2-7; D uncertain. Germline CDR1 reads SEHNR; CDR2 reads FQNEAQ (reference sequence). The length of the CDR3 is 14 residues. V was trimmed by 3 bases and J by 2 bases, leaving 11 bases between them. CDR3 protein: CASSLSPTAYEQYF. CDR3 coding DNA: TGTGCCAGCAGCTTGAGCCCTACAGCCTACGAGCAGTACTTC.

The chain joins TRBV7-2 to TRBJ2-7; 7 nucleotides align to TRBD1. V lost 3 bases, J lost 2 bases, and 1 base stayed unmatched. The CDR3 is 13 residues long. Per the germline V gene, CDR1 is SGHTA and CDR2 is FQGNSA. The CDR3 loop reads CASSLGQPYEQYF. CDR3 in DNA: TGTGCCAGCAGCTTGGGACAGCCCTACGAGCAGTACTTC. The full variable domain, rest sourced from reference TRBV7-2 and TRBJ2-7, is GAGVSQSPSNKVTEKGKDVELRCDPISGHTALYWYRQSLGQGLEFLIYFQGNSAPDKSGLPSDRFSAERTGGSVSTLTIQRTQQEDSAVYLCASSLGQPYEQYFGPGTRLTVT.

This clone was seen a single time. As DNA, the CDR3 is TGTGCCAGCAGTCGCGCGGGACAGGGGGGCTTCTCAGATACGCAGTATTTT. Protein sequence: CASSRAGQGGFSDTQYF. The genes are TRBV28 and TRBJ2-3, with 11 bases lining up with TRBD1. CDR1 is MDHEN, CDR2 SYDVKM, per germline. CDR3 length: 17 amino acids. V lost 5 bases, J lost 4 bases, and 11 bases stayed unmatched. Filled out from reference TRBV28 and TRBJ2-3, the complete variable domain reads DVKVTQSSRYLVKRTGEKVFLECVQDMDHENMFWYRQDPGLGLRLIYFSYDVKMKEKGDIPEGYSVSREKKERFSLILESASTNQTSMYLCASSRAGQGGFSDTQYFGPGTRLTVL.

This clone was seen a handful of times. The V call is TRBV5-1, the J call TRBJ2-1, with 10 bases that match TRBD1. This CDR3 is built from 15 residues. V gave up 2 bases and J gave up 8 bases; unmatched junction bases: 7. In germline, CDR1 is SGHRS, CDR2 YFSETQ. The CDR3 sequence is CASSFGDRGFDEQFF. Here the CDR3 DNA reads TGCGCCAGCAGCTTCGGGGACAGGGGTTTCGATGAGCAGTTCTTC.

The chain links TRBV9 to TRBJ2-3; 10 positions agree with TRBD2. The CDR3 is 16 residues long. In germline, CDR1 is SGDLS, CDR2 YYNGEE. J was trimmed by 0 bases and V by 3 bases; bases with no gene match: 4. DNA for the CDR3: TGTGCCAGCAGCGACACTAGCGGGACTAGCACAGATACGCAGTATTTT. This sequence encodes CASSDTSGTSTDTQYF.

This chain joins TRBV7-2 and TRBJ1-1; D is undetermined. V lost 1 base and J 11 bases, leaving 11 bases between the germline ends. Germline assignment: CDR1 SGHTA and CDR2 FQGNSA. The CDR3 extends over 12 amino acids. Here the CDR3 reads CASSLVEGPAFF. DNA for the CDR3: TGTGCCAGCAGCTTAGTTGAGGGTCCGGCTTTCTTT. The full variable domain, completed using reference TRBV7-2 and TRBJ1-1, is GAGVSQSPSNKVTEKGKDVELRCDPISGHTALYWYRQSLGQGLEFLIYFQGNSAPDKSGLPSDRFSAERTGGSVSTLTIQRTQQEDSAVYLCASSLVEGPAFFGQGTRLTVV.

In its sample, this clone was seen once. The chain links TRBV5-1 to TRBJ1-1, with D unclear. CDR3 length equals 13 residues. Germline-derived CDR1 and CDR2 are SGHRS and YFSETQ. V lost 4 bases, J lost 0 bases, and 7 bases lay in between. CDR3 region: CASSTNLNTEAFF. In DNA, the CDR3 is TGCGCCAGCAGCACCAACTTGAACACTGAAGCTTTCTTT.

The gene calls are TRBV5-8 and TRBJ2-5, with 8 bases that match TRBD1. CDR1 is SGHTS and CDR2 is YDEGEE in the germline V gene. The CDR3 is 16 amino acids. V shed 4 bases, J shed 1 base, and the junction held 9 bases outside the gene matches. CDR3 residues: CASSPGPGTGQETQYF. The CDR3 DNA reads TGTGCCAGCAGCCCCGGACCCGGGACAGGCCAAGAGACCCAGTACTTC. Full variable domain (rest looked up from reference TRBV5-8 and TRBJ2-5): EAGVTQSPTHLIKTRGQQATLRCSPISGHTSVYWYQQALGLGLQFLLWYDEGEERNRGNFPPRFSGRQFPNYSSELNVNALELEDSALYLCASSPGPGTGQETQYFGPGTRLLVL.

The chain couples TRBV6-5 to TRBJ1-4; no clear D gene. CDR3 length equals 15 residues. The germline gives CDR1 MNHEY, CDR2 SVGAGI. V was trimmed by 0 bases and J by 2 bases, leaving 7 bases between them. CDR3 in amino acids: CASSYSWATNEKLFF. The CDR3 bases are TGTGCCAGCAGTTACTCATGGGCTACTAATGAAAAACTGTTTTTT.

J is TRBJ2-3 and V is TRBV5-4, with 8 bases lining up with TRBD1. Losses at the gene ends were 2 bases for V and 1 base for J; bases not matched to a gene: 3. The CDR3 loop spans 15 amino acids. CDR1 and CDR2 (germline): SGHNT, YYREEE (reference sequence). The CDR3 DNA sequence: TGTGCCAGCAGCTTTCAGGGGGCGGGCACAGATACGCAGTATTTT. Its translation: CASSFQGAGTDTQYF.

The chain has TRBV25-1 and TRBJ2-1; TRBD2 matches 14 bases. CDR1 is MGHDK, CDR2 SYGVNS, per germline. Unmatched junction bases numbered 5, after V lost 3 bases and J lost 7 bases. CDR3 length: 16 residues. The CDR3 bases are TGTGCCAGCAGTGAGACTAGCGGGAGGGCCGTGAATGAGCAGTTCTTC. Translating it yields CASSETSGRAVNEQFF. Full variable domain (outside the CDR3, taken from reference TRBV25-1 and TRBJ2-1): EADIYQTPRYLVIGTGKKITLECSQTMGHDKMYWYQQDPGMELHLIHYSYGVNSTEKGDLSSESTVSRIRTEHFPLTLESARPSHTSQYLCASSETSGRAVNEQFFGPGTRLTVL.

The gene calls are TRBV28 and TRBJ2-3, with 11 bases that match TRBD2. The CDR3 covers 17 residues. V was pared by 6 bases and J by 0 bases, with 8 bases of the junction left unmatched. Per germline, CDR1 MDHEN and CDR2 SYDVKM. The CDR3 sequence: CASSTLAGDRSTDTQYF. For the CDR3, the DNA is TGTGCCAGCAGCACACTAGCGGGAGACCGTAGCACAGATACGCAGTATTTT.

The chain has TRBV28 and TRBJ1-2; D gene uncertain. Trimming stripped 2 bases from V and 9 bases from J, with 10 bases between. The germline gives CDR1 MDHEN, CDR2 SYDVKM. The CDR3 consists of 12 residues. The CDR3 protein is CASSLSNRSYTF. The DNA for the CDR3 is TGTGCCAGCAGTTTAAGCAACAGAAGCTACACCTTC.

In DNA form, the CDR3 reads TGTGCCAGCAGCCCAAGTTTGGCTCGGGGGAATAGTGGCTACACCTTC. This translates into CASSPSLARGNSGYTF. The rearrangement uses TRBV7-6 and TRBJ1-2; a weak D match, TRBD1 (5 bases). V was cut by 5 bases and J by 7 bases, with 23 bases left in between. The CDR3 contains 16 residues. Germline-derived CDR1 and CDR2 are SGHVS and FNYEAQ.

As to this clone: One end of the junction varies from germline; a read error may be responsible. In DNA form, the CDR3 reads TGTGCCGGCAGTGAGGCCGGGACTAGCGGTGGTGAGCAGTACTTC. Amino acids: CAGSEAGTSGGEQYF. The chain links TRBV6-1 to TRBJ2-7; 11 bases are shared with TRBD2. This CDR3 is built from 15 residues. Germline V CDR1 and CDR2: MNHNS, SASEGT.

V usage is TRBV19 and J usage is TRBJ2-3, with TRBD2 matching 13 bases. Unmatched junction bases numbered 0, after V lost 1 base and J lost 5 bases. CDR3 size: 15 residues. The germline CDR1 and CDR2 sequences are LNHDA and SQIVND (reference sequence). The CDR3 bases are TGTGCCAGTAGTATAGGACTAGCGGGGGGAGATACGCAGTATTTT. Translated: CASSIGLAGGDTQYF.

This clone has only one observation. The identical CDR3 is also encoded by other nucleotide sequences in the sample. The rearrangement joins TRBV5-6 to TRBJ1-1, with a tentative D call TRBD1 (5 bases). Germline values: CDR1 SGHDT, CDR2 YYEEEE. There are 12 residues in the CDR3. V lost 1 base, J lost 5 bases, and 6 bases lay in between. This chain's CDR3 is CASSLRGTEAFF. The CDR3 DNA sequence: TGTGCCAGCAGCTTGAGGGGTACTGAAGCTTTCTTT.

The J gene is TRBJ1-2, the V gene TRBV18; TRBD1 aligns across 8 bases. This CDR3 is built from 17 residues. Germline loops: CDR1 KGHSH, CDR2 LQKENI. Germline trimming cut 0 bases from V and 4 bases from J; bases unmatched to any gene: 10. The CDR3: CASSPPLSGGSSYGYTF. The CDR3, as DNA: TGTGCCAGCTCACCACCGCTGTCAGGGGGCTCGTCCTATGGCTACACCTTC.

This clone was observed once. The CDR3 loop reads CASSQVLQGAPNEQFF. CDR3 coding DNA: TGCGCCAGCAGCCAAGTGTTACAGGGGGCGCCCAATGAGCAGTTCTTC. The chain is built from TRBV4-3 and TRBJ2-1; 9 nucleotides agree with TRBD1. J gave up 6 bases and V 1 base, and 7 bases lay outside the gene matches. In germline, CDR1 is LGHNA, CDR2 YSLEER. This CDR3 contains 16 residues.

The V call is TRBV9, the J call TRBJ1-4; TRBD1 matches 8 bases. V was clipped by 3 bases and J by 7 bases; unmatched bases: 11. The CDR3 runs to 16 residues. The germline gives CDR1 SGDLS, CDR2 YYNGEE. CDR3 sequence (DNA): TGTGCCAGCAGCGCCAACGCTCAGGGGGCGGGTGAAAAACTGTTTTTT. Residues: CASSANAQGAGEKLFF.

The V call is TRBV28, the J call TRBJ1-2, with D tentatively TRBD1 (5 bases). Germline-derived CDR1 and CDR2 are MDHEN and SYDVKM. The CDR3 extends over 12 amino acids. V gave up 7 bases and J gave up 7 bases, with 13 bases separating them. The CDR3 region is CASNLGDLGYTF. For the CDR3, the DNA is TGTGCCAGCAACCTAGGGGATCTTGGCTACACCTTC.

The V call is TRBV7-2, the J call TRBJ2-2; the match to TRBD2 covers 10 bases. Trimming cost V 5 bases and J 0 bases; bases outside gene matches: 3. This CDR3 spans 16 amino acids. Germline CDR1 SGHTA, CDR2 FQGNSA. This CDR3 reads CASSPTSGTNTGELFF. The CDR3 DNA sequence: TGTGCCAGCAGCCCAACTAGCGGGACGAACACCGGGGAGCTGTTTTTT.

This clone was found a few times. The chain recombines TRBV2 with TRBJ1-5; 8 nucleotides line up with TRBD1. CDR3 length equals 14 residues. CDR1 SNHLY and CDR2 FYNNEI come from the germline V gene. Trimming cost V 6 bases and J 1 base; bases outside gene matches: 2. The CDR3 loop reads CASSSGGSNQPQHF. DNA for the CDR3: TGTGCCAGCAGCTCAGGGGGCAGCAATCAGCCCCAGCATTTT.

The chain recombines TRBV13 with TRBJ2-2; D might be TRBD2 (6 bases). Trimming shortened V by 3 bases and J by 4 bases, and 9 bases separated the two germline ends. Germline CDR1 is PRHDT and CDR2 is FYEKMQ (reference sequence). This CDR3 comprises 14 residues. CDR3 sequence (DNA): TGTGCCAGCAGCTTTGGGGGAGGCACCGGGGAGCTGTTTTTT. Translation: CASSFGGGTGELFF.

CDR3 DNA sequence: TGTGCCAGCAGTGAATATTCTCCGGCGGGCGGGGGTCAGCCCCAGCATTTT. Protein product: CASSEYSPAGGGQPQHF. The J gene is TRBJ1-5, the V gene TRBV6-1; maybe TRBD1 (5 bases). CDR3 length: 17 amino acids. V lost 2 bases and J 6 bases, leaving 20 bases between the germline ends. CDR1 and CDR2 (germline): MNHNS, SASEGT.

On this clone: The junction departs from the called germline gene at one end, perhaps through a read error. This sequence joins TRBV28 and TRBJ1-2; TRBD1 agrees at 8 bases. CDR1 MDHEN and CDR2 SYDVKM come from the germline V gene. The CDR3 runs 13 residues. CDR3 sequence (DNA): TGTACCAGCAGTTCCTCAGGGGGCGAGGGCTACACCTTC. Translating gives CTSSSSGGEGYTF.